This T cell receptor beta chain comes out of a study of blood T cell repertoires in COVID-19. Whole-study context: PBMCs, B-cell-depleted T cells, or T cells provided the cDNA or gDNA that made up the material.

V shed 2 bases, J shed 6 bases, and the junction held 5 bases outside the gene matches. Germline loops: CDR1 WSHSY, CDR2 SAAADI. There are 15 residues in the CDR3. TCRdb's table, derived via immunoSEQ multiplex PCR, lists solely in-frame clones and lacks some. Of about 57,000 clones detected, around 82% appear once; the ten largest clones hold more than 8%. The sequence was collected from a woman of 80 years or more with acute or convalescent COVID-19. The chain joins TRBV10-2 to TRBJ2-2, with 8 bases matching TRBD1. The sequencing sample was made of peripheral blood. CDR3 bases: TGCGCCAGCAGTGAGGCCAGGGGGCGGGCCGGGGAGCTGTTTTTT. It codes for CASSEARGRAGELFF.